These T cell receptor beta chains were read from a single sample in a study of shared clonotypes between healthy human individuals. TCRdb's copy holds only in-frame clones and misses some; the assay was immunoSEQ multiplex PCR. The sample lists millions of clones, about 92% occurring once. Sequencing was done on a sample of naive CD8+ T cells from PBMCs. The receptors originated from a man aged 18 to 35 in good health. Some clones in this sample may be carry-over from other donors' samples. Both conserved end residues are part of each CDR3. Fields, in order: J gene, D gene, V gene, clone size, CDR3 DNA, CDR3 protein. D genes are given only for firm matches. Size is omitted from some rows. Given values are once, few, many or a class for expanded clones.

TRBJ2-7,-,TRBV5-6,-,TGTGCCAGCAGCTTTGACGGTATGGGGGCGGGCTCCTACGAGCAGTACTTC,CASSFDGMGAGSYEQYF
TRBJ1-1,-,TRBV9,-,TGTGCCAGCAGCGTCGTCCTGAACACTGAAGCTTTCTTT,CASSVVLNTEAFF
TRBJ2-7,-,TRBV4-1,-,TGCGCCAGCAGCGACAGCTACGAGCAGTACTTC,CASSDSYEQYF
TRBJ1-2,-,TRBV19,-,TGTGCCAGTAGTATATTTGGCAGTTACTACTATGGCTACACCTTC,CASSIFGSYYYGYTF
TRBJ2-3,-,TRBV6-1,-,TGTGCCAGCAGTGATAAGGGCGCAGGGCCAGATACGCAGTATTTT,CASSDKGAGPDTQYF
TRBJ1-4,TRBD1,TRBV29-1,few,TGCAGCGTAGAGGATCACAGACAGGGTACAGGGAAACTGTTTTTT,CSVEDHRQGTGKLFF
TRBJ1-4,-,TRBV6-6,-,TGTGCCAGCTTTGGTGAAAAACTGTTTTTT,CASFGEKLFF
TRBJ2-2,-,TRBV7-9,-,TGTGCCAGCAGCTTTCGGGTGAACACCGGGGAGCTGTTTTTT,CASSFRVNTGELFF
TRBJ1-3,-,TRBV19,-,TGTGCCAGTAGTATGGACAGCCTCTCTGGAAACACCATATATTTT,CASSMDSLSGNTIYF
TRBJ2-7,TRBD1,TRBV27,-,TGTGCCAGCAGTTCCCGAATGGGGGGGACAGGGGGCTACGAGCAGTACTTC,CASSSRMGGTGGYEQYF
TRBJ2-1,-,TRBV27,-,TGTGCCAGCAGTTACGCGGGGAAGGATGAGCAGTTCTTC,CASSYAGKDEQFF
TRBJ1-1,-,TRBV5-6,-,TGTGCCAGCAGCTTGGAGGACGCCACTGAAGCTTTCTTT,CASSLEDATEAFF
TRBJ2-5,-,TRBV6-5,-,TGTGCCAGCAGTTACGGCCCTCCCACTTGGTGGGAGACCCAGTACTTC,CASSYGPPTWWETQYF
TRBJ2-7,-,TRBV29-1,-,TGCAGCGTAGTGGAGGGACAGAGCGCTTTCCACGAGCAGTACTTC,CSVVEGQSAFHEQYF
TRBJ1-4,-,TRBV9,-,TGTGCCAGCAGCGTAGGATGGGGCGCCTATGAAAAACTGTTTTTT,CASSVGWGAYEKLFF
TRBJ2-7,TRBD1,TRBV29-1,-,TGCAGCGCGGGACAGAAACTCTACGAGCAGTACTTC,CSAGQKLYEQYF
TRBJ2-7,-,TRBV7-6,-,TGTGCCAGCAGCTTAGGTGCGGGACAGCCGCCCTACGAGCAGTACTTC,CASSLGAGQPPYEQYF
TRBJ2-5,TRBD1,TRBV7-9,-,TGTGCCAGCAGCGCGATTTGGGACAGGCAAGAGACCCAGTACTTC,CASSAIWDRQETQYF
TRBJ2-7,-,TRBV4-1,-,TGCGCCAGCAGCCAAAGGCAGGGTTACGAGCAGTACTTC,CASSQRQGYEQYF
TRBJ1-2,TRBD1,TRBV6-5,-,TGTGCCAGCAGTTACGGAGATTTGGGACAGCTCGGGTGCACCTTC,CASSYGDLGQLGCTF
TRBJ1-1,-,TRBV5-6,once,TGTGCCAGCAGCTTGGCCGATATCGCTGGGGCTAACACTGAAGCTTTCTTT,CASSLADIAGANTEAFF
TRBJ2-2,-,TRBV7-9,-,TGTGCCAGCAGCCGGGACCCCGCCGGGGAGCTGTTTTTT,CASSRDPAGELFF
TRBJ2-1,-,TRBV5-4,-,TGTGCCAGCAGCTTGTCCTTATACAATGAGCAGTTCTTC,CASSLSLYNEQFF
TRBJ2-7,TRBD2,TRBV4-2,-,TGTGCCAGCAGCCAGTCCGGACTAGCGGGATCCTACGAGCAGTACTTC,CASSQSGLAGSYEQYF
TRBJ2-3,-,TRBV7-2,-,TGTGCCAGCGGGGAGCGAGCGGTTAGCACAGATACGCAGTATTTT,CASGERAVSTDTQYF
TRBJ1-5,TRBD1,TRBV7-8,once,TGTGCCAGCAGCTTGGGGACAGGGCCCCCCTGGCCCCAGCATTTT,CASSLGTGPPWPQHF
TRBJ2-3,-,TRBV10-1,-,TGCGCCAGCAGTGAGTCTTGGCGGGGCCCTAGCACAGATACGCAGTATTTT,CASSESWRGPSTDTQYF
TRBJ1-4,-,TRBV28,-,TGTGCCAGCAGTTACCCCACGGTGATGGAAAATGAAAAACTGTTTTTT,CASSYPTVMENEKLFF
TRBJ2-2,-,TRBV15,-,TGTGCCACCAGCAGGAAGACCGGGGAGCTGTTTTTT,CATSRKTGELFF
TRBJ2-1,-,TRBV7-9,once,TGTGCCAGCAGCTTAGTAAACAATGAGCAGTTCTTC,CASSLVNNEQFF
TRBJ2-7,-,TRBV10-3,once,TGTGCCATCAGTGGAGAAAATCCTAACGAGCAGTACTTC,CAISGENPNEQYF
TRBJ2-7,-,TRBV7-6,-,TGTGCCAGCAGCTTAGAGGGGGGGAACTACTACGAGCAGTACTTC,CASSLEGGNYYEQYF
TRBJ2-3,-,TRBV12-5,-,TGTGCTAGTGGTTCCGCCGGGGTTAGCGGCCTCACAGATACGCAGTATTTT,CASGSAGVSGLTDTQYF
TRBJ2-5,TRBD2,TRBV19,-,TGTGCCAGTAGCACGGGGGGAGAAGGGGAGACCCAGTACTTC,CASSTGGEGETQYF
TRBJ2-7,TRBD2,TRBV28,-,TGTGCCAGCAGTCTTGGCGGGGGGGTGATCGACGAGCAGTACTTC,CASSLGGGVIDEQYF
TRBJ2-7,-,TRBV29-1,-,TGCAGCGTTTTAAGAGGTACTAGGGACGAGCAGTACTTC,CSVLRGTRDEQYF
TRBJ2-7,TRBD2,TRBV11-2,-,TGTGCCAGCAGCTCCAGGACTAGCGGGAGCCCCTACGAGCAGTACTTC,CASSSRTSGSPYEQYF
TRBJ1-5,TRBD1,TRBV28,-,TGTGCCAGCAGTTCCCCAGGGGGTTCCAATCAGCCCCAGCATTTT,CASSSPGGSNQPQHF
TRBJ2-3,TRBD2,TRBV9,-,TGTGCCAGCAGCAACGGGACTAGCGGGTACACAGATACGCAGTATTTT,CASSNGTSGYTDTQYF
TRBJ1-5,-,TRBV4-2,-,TGTGCCAGCAGCCAAGAATTGGAGTTTGGGGGTCAGCCCCAGCATTTT,CASSQELEFGGQPQHF
TRBJ1-2,-,TRBV6-5,-,TGTGCCAGCAGCCTAGGGGAGGGGTTTCACACCTTC,CASSLGEGFHTF
TRBJ2-7,TRBD1,TRBV5-5,-,TGTGCCAGCAGGGCCCGGACAGGGGCGAACGAGCAGTACTTC,CASRARTGANEQYF
TRBJ2-2,TRBD1,TRBV4-3,-,TGCGCCAGCAGCCATCTACTCCGGGACAGGGCGGTCGCCGGGGAGCTGTTTTTT,CASSHLLRDRAVAGELFF
TRBJ2-7,TRBD2,TRBV28,-,TGTGCCAGCAGTTATGGGAGCGGGAGATTTCCGGAGCAGTACTTC,CASSYGSGRFPEQYF
TRBJ1-5,TRBD1,TRBV7-8,-,TGTGCCAGCAGCTTAGTTGGGACAGGGGTCCTTAGCAATCAGCCCCAGCATTTT,CASSLVGTGVLSNQPQHF
TRBJ2-1,TRBD2,TRBV29-1,-,TGCAGCGTTGAGGGACTAGCGGGGACCTACAATGAGCAGTTCTTC,CSVEGLAGTYNEQFF
TRBJ1-5,TRBD1,TRBV6-5,-,TGTGCCAGCAGGGCTGGGGAGGGGGCGAGCCAGCCCCAGCATTTT,CASRAGEGASQPQHF
TRBJ2-2,TRBD1,TRBV7-6,-,TGTGCCAGCAGCTTAGCTACACAGGGGGCCAACACCGGGGAGCTGTTTTTT,CASSLATQGANTGELFF
TRBJ1-1,TRBD1,TRBV19,-,TGTGCCAGTAGTGGGGTGGGGACAGCACATAAAAACACTGAAGCTTTCTTT,CASSGVGTAHKNTEAFF
TRBJ2-7,-,TRBV18,-,TGTGCCAGCTCTCCAAGACCAGGACAGACCTACGAGCAGTACTTC,CASSPRPGQTYEQYF
TRBJ2-7,-,TRBV27,-,TGTGCCAGCAGTCTGACCCAAGCGCTCGTCTACGAGCAGTACTTC,CASSLTQALVYEQYF
TRBJ2-5,-,TRBV6-4,once,TGTGCCAGCAGTGTACCGCGTGGGCCAGCCACCCAAGAGACCCAGTACTTC,CASSVPRGPATQETQYF
TRBJ2-3,-,TRBV27,-,TGTGCCAGCAGTTTACCCCGCACAGATACGCAGTATTTT,CASSLPRTDTQYF
TRBJ2-3,-,TRBV7-9,-,TGTGCCAGCAGCTTTGTATATACGCAGTATTTT,CASSFVYTQYF
TRBJ1-2,-,TRBV19,-,TGTGCCACCCGATCTATCTATGGCTACACCTTC,CATRSIYGYTF
TRBJ1-5,-,TRBV28,-,TGTGCCAGCAGTCCGTACAGGGATGGGAATCAGCCCCAGCATTTT,CASSPYRDGNQPQHF